The 27 T cell receptor beta chains presented below share a single source sample, sequenced in a study of cytomegalovirus exposure and HLA in healthy donors. A multiplex PCR was run with 60 Vbeta primers and 13 Jbeta primers. The method was immunoSEQ multiplex PCR; TCRdb's version includes in-frame clones alone and lacks a portion of them. The sample carries more than 120,000 clones, approximately 80% recorded once. Sequencing was done on a sample of PBMCs. The receptor set was obtained from a woman between 35 and 50 years old in good health and CMV-seropositive.

This clone was seen only a few times. The chain employs TRBV28 and TRBJ1-4; D is possibly TRBD1 (5 bases). CDR1 and CDR2 from the germline V gene are MDHEN and SYDVKM. The CDR3 totals 12 residues. V was shortened by 7 bases and J by 6 bases, with 9 bases between the two germline ends. The CDR3 sequence: CASKQGDEKLFF. DNA of the CDR3: TGTGCCAGCAAGCAGGGTGATGAAAAACTGTTTTTT.

The V gene is TRBV5-1, the J gene TRBJ2-1, with 14 nucleotides matching TRBD2. Trimming at V came to 4 bases and at J to 10 bases, leaving 10 bases not matched to a gene. CDR1 and CDR2 (germline): SGHRS, YFSETQ. The length of the CDR3 is 16 residues. In DNA form, the CDR3 reads TGCGCCAGCAGCGAGGCCGGGACTAGCGGGAGAGAAGAGCAGTTCTTC. Its translation: CASSEAGTSGREEQFF.

V is TRBV5-1 and J is TRBJ2-1; 7 bases line up with TRBD1. The V segment lost 0 bases and the J segment 4 bases; nucleotides outside the gene matches: 4. The CDR3 is 15 amino acids. Germline V gene data show CDR1 as SGHRS and CDR2 as YFSETQ. The CDR3 reads CASSLAQGDYNEQFF. CDR3 DNA sequence: TGCGCCAGCAGCTTGGCCCAGGGGGATTACAATGAGCAGTTCTTC.

With respect to this clone: The junction departs from the called germline gene at one end, perhaps through a read error. The chain links TRBV7-9 to TRBJ1-5; a possible D gene is TRBD1 (5 bases). Per the germline V gene, CDR1 is SEHNR and CDR2 is FQNEAQ (reference sequence). This CDR3 has 17 residues. The CDR3 reads CSSSLGSYTGVNQPQHF. The CDR3 region has the DNA TGTTCCAGCAGCTTAGGATCGTACACAGGCGTGAATCAGCCCCAGCATTTT.

This chain uses TRBV6-5 with TRBJ2-7, with 11 bases fitting TRBD1. The CDR3 is 14 amino acids. The trim removed 3 bases at V and 6 bases at J, leaving 4 bases unmatched. The germline V gene encodes CDR1 MNHEY and CDR2 SVGAGI. The CDR3 DNA reads TGTGCCAGCAGTTATGGACAGGGGGCAGCCGAGCAGTACTTC. Its translation is CASSYGQGAAEQYF.

The CDR3 DNA is TGTGCCTGGAGTTTCAGGGGACCGGGCGAGCAGTACTTC. It encodes CAWSFRGPGEQYF. V and J are TRBV30 and TRBJ2-7, with D perhaps matching TRBD1 (6 bases). CDR1 is GTSNPN and CDR2 is SVGIG in the germline V gene (reference sequence). V dropped 2 bases and J dropped 6 bases, with 14 bases sitting between them. The length of the CDR3 is 13 residues.

This clone was seen a handful of times. The gene calls are TRBV11-2 and TRBJ2-1; 9 bases are shared with TRBD2. The CDR3 spans 13 residues. Trimming at V came to 4 bases and at J to 10 bases, leaving 5 bases not matched to a gene. Germline CDR1 and CDR2: SGHAT and FQNNGV. The CDR3 is CASSYGTSKEQFF. In DNA form, the CDR3 reads TGTGCCAGCAGCTACGGGACTAGCAAGGAGCAGTTCTTC. Based on the CDR3 plus reference TRBV11-2 and TRBJ2-1, the full variable domain is EAGVAQSPRYKIIEKRQSVAFWCNPISGHATLYWYQQILGQGPKLLIQFQNNGVVDDSQLPKDRFSAERLKGVDSTLKIQPAKLEDSAVYLCASSYGTSKEQFFGPGTRLTVL.

J is TRBJ2-1 and V is TRBV11-2, with 12 bases aligning to TRBD2. V shed 3 bases and J 3 bases; nucleotides not matched to a gene: 3. Germline lookup yields CDR1 SGHAT and CDR2 FQNNGV. The CDR3 is 16 amino acids. In DNA form, the CDR3 reads TGTGCCAGCAGCTTTGGACTAGCGGGGATCTACAATGAGCAGTTCTTC. Translated: CASSFGLAGIYNEQFF.

The V call is TRBV7-8, the J call TRBJ2-7, with 9 bases lining up with TRBD1. The CDR3 is 15 residues long. V dropped 5 bases and J dropped 1; count of bases not matched to a gene: 6. CDR1 and CDR2 from the germline V gene are SGHVS and FQNEAQ. For the CDR3, the DNA is TGTGCCAGCAGCCCAGGGGGACAGGGATCCTACGAGCAGTACTTC. It specifies CASSPGGQGSYEQYF.

The chain has TRBV6-6 and TRBJ2-7; D perhaps matches TRBD2 (5 bases). Germline assignment: CDR1 MNHNY and CDR2 SVGAGI (reference sequence). Deletions cut 6 bases from V and 3 bases from J, with 18 bases between. CDR3 length equals 15 residues. DNA of the CDR3: TGTGCCAGCAGCCGAGGCGGGTCCATTTTCTACGAGCAGTACTTC. Amino acid sequence: CASSRGGSIFYEQYF.

The gene calls are TRBV9 and TRBJ2-2; the match to TRBD2 covers 8 bases. Looked up from germline, CDR1 is SGDLS and CDR2 is YYNGEE. CDR3 size: 17 residues. V lost 3 bases and J lost 0; bases outside the gene matches: 7. In nucleotides, the CDR3 is TGTGCCAGCAGCGCCCGTAGCGGGATCGCGAACACCGGGGAGCTGTTTTTT. It is translated as CASSARSGIANTGELFF.

The V and J genes are TRBV4-1 and TRBJ2-5, with TRBD2 identical over 14 bases. This CDR3 region has 18 residues. The V segment lost 1 base and the J segment 6 bases; nucleotides outside the gene matches: 10. Looked up from germline, CDR1 is MGHRA and CDR2 is YSYEKL. The CDR3 protein is CASSQGGGTSGRRKTQYF. The DNA of the CDR3 is TGCGCCAGCAGCCAAGGTGGAGGGACTAGCGGGAGAAGAAAGACCCAGTACTTC.

V and J are TRBV27 and TRBJ2-3; 12 positions match TRBD2. The CDR3 loop spans 17 amino acids. J lost 4 bases, V lost 7 bases, and 12 bases had no gene match. In germline, CDR1 is MNHEY, CDR2 SMNVEV (reference sequence). CDR3 in DNA: TGTGCCAGCATCGGACTAGCGGGACCAAACAGGTCAGATACGCAGTATTTT. Translation: CASIGLAGPNRSDTQYF.

The rearrangement uses TRBV2 and TRBJ2-7; D uncertain. The CDR3 totals 14 residues. Deletions cut 5 bases from V and 3 bases from J, with 14 bases between. Germline V gives CDR1 SNHLY, CDR2 FYNNEI. As DNA, the CDR3 is TGTGCCAGCAGTTGGCTAGAAGGATTCTACGAGCAGTACTTC. As protein: CASSWLEGFYEQYF.

This clone was counted a single time. The CDR3 here is CASSLQAGGPRETQYF. CDR3 coding DNA: TGCGCCAGCAGCTTGCAAGCGGGAGGGCCCAGGGAGACCCAGTACTTC. The chain couples TRBV5-1 to TRBJ2-5, with 10 bases fitting TRBD2. Germline CDR1 and CDR2: SGHRS and YFSETQ. The CDR3 extends over 16 amino acids. The trim removed 1 base at V and 5 bases at J, leaving 8 bases unmatched.

The CDR3 loop is CATSRDLGTGVEKLFF. CDR3 nucleotides: TGTGCCACCAGCAGAGATCTTGGGACAGGGGTCGAAAAACTGTTTTTT. The V call is TRBV15, the J call TRBJ1-4, with TRBD1 identical over 10 bases. The CDR3 covers 16 residues. Germline V gene lookup returns CDR1 LNHNV and CDR2 YYDKDF (reference sequence). V shed 0 bases, J shed 8 bases, and the junction held 6 bases outside the gene matches.

This clone was observed a few times. The rearrangement joins TRBV6-6 to TRBJ2-7; 9 bases map to TRBD1. Germline V CDR1 and CDR2: MNHNY, SVGAGI (reference sequence). V gave up 2 bases and J gave up 3 bases; unmatched junction bases: 8. The CDR3 runs 16 residues. The CDR3 coding sequence is TGTGCCAGCAGTTACCCCCCCGGGACAGGGATCTACGAGCAGTACTTC. Its protein is CASSYPPGTGIYEQYF.

This chain joins TRBV5-1 and TRBJ2-1; TRBD2 matches 8 bases. V gave up 0 bases and J gave up 4 bases; unmatched junction bases: 6. Per the germline V gene, CDR1 is SGHRS and CDR2 is YFSETQ. This CDR3 is 16 amino acids long. CDR3 protein: CASSLDGASGYNEQFF. CDR3 bases: TGCGCCAGCAGCTTGGACGGGGCTAGCGGGTACAATGAGCAGTTCTTC.

The chain links TRBV28 to TRBJ2-1, with 11 bases that match TRBD2. The CDR3 covers 16 residues. Germline V CDR1 and CDR2: MDHEN, SYDVKM. V lost 4 bases, J lost 4 bases, and 6 bases stayed unmatched. The chain's CDR3 is CASSSGGLADYNEQFF. In nucleotides, the CDR3 is TGTGCCAGCAGTTCAGGGGGACTAGCGGATTACAATGAGCAGTTCTTC.

The chain carries TRBV6-6 and TRBJ2-1; D possibly corresponds to TRBD2 (6 bases). Between the trimmed V and J ends, which lost 7 bases and 0 bases, there was a span of 16 bases. Germline-derived CDR1 and CDR2 are MNHNY and SVGAGI (reference sequence). CDR3 length equals 16 residues. The CDR3 loop is CASKPRDSSSYNEQFF. The DNA for the CDR3 is TGTGCCAGCAAACCTCGGGACTCTAGCTCCTACAATGAGCAGTTCTTC.

The chain is built from TRBV6-5 and TRBJ1-1; D is unclear. Between the trimmed V and J ends, which lost 7 bases and 4 bases, there was a span of 7 bases. Germline CDR1 reads MNHEY; CDR2 reads SVGAGI. The CDR3 runs to 11 residues. In DNA form, the CDR3 reads TGTGCCAGCAACCCCAGCACTGAAGCTTTCTTT. Amino acids: CASNPSTEAFF.

The chain joins TRBV27 to TRBJ2-5; D is perhaps TRBD2 (6 bases). V was pared by 7 bases and J by 9 bases, with 21 bases between. This CDR3 has 14 amino acids. From germline, CDR1 is MNHEY and CDR2 SMNVEV (reference sequence). The CDR3 sequence is CASNGGRNLEAQYF. The CDR3 DNA sequence: TGTGCCAGCAACGGGGGAAGGAATTTGGAGGCCCAGTACTTC.

There are a few counts of this clone. V and J are TRBV2 and TRBJ2-3; D not resolved. The CDR3 extends over 13 amino acids. Germline V lookup: CDR1 SNHLY, CDR2 FYNNEI. V lost 1 base to trimming and J lost 8 bases, with 10 bases between them. CDR3 loop: CASSEESVGTQYF. The CDR3, as DNA: TGTGCCAGCAGTGAAGAAAGCGTTGGTACGCAGTATTTT.

This clone was seen only a few times. The chain carries TRBV19 and TRBJ2-2, with D maybe TRBD1 (5 bases). This CDR3 has 14 amino acids. V was pared by 8 bases and J by 1 base, with 11 bases between. The germline gives CDR1 LNHDA, CDR2 SQIVND (reference sequence). CDR3 nucleotides: TGTGCCAGTGAAACTACAGGGAACACCGGGGAGCTGTTTTTT. The encoded protein is CASETTGNTGELFF.

The chain has TRBV9 and TRBJ2-2; 8 bases match TRBD2. CDR1 and CDR2 (germline): SGDLS, YYNGEE. CDR3 size: 17 residues. V lost 0 bases to trimming and J lost 0 bases; unmatched junction nucleotides: 4. CDR3 coding DNA: TGTGCCAGCAGCGTAGAACTAGCGGACACGAACACCGGGGAGCTGTTTTTT. It is translated as CASSVELADTNTGELFF.

The chain has TRBV28 and TRBJ2-7; TRBD2 might be the D (5 bases). This CDR3 has 12 residues. Germline CDR1 reads MDHEN; CDR2 reads SYDVKM. V dropped 7 bases and J dropped 4 bases, with 11 bases sitting between them. In DNA form, the CDR3 reads TGTGCCAGCACCGGACGGGGTTACGAGCAGTACTTC. It yields the protein CASTGRGYEQYF.

The chain joins TRBV7-2 to TRBJ2-1; possible D gene TRBD2, 5 bases. The CDR3 runs 13 residues. Trimming left V 3 bases short and J 12 bases short, with 15 bases between. The V gene's germline CDR1 is SGHTA and CDR2 FQGNSA. The CDR3 loop reads CASSLENSARQFF. In DNA form, the CDR3 reads TGTGCCAGCAGCTTGGAAAATAGCGCCAGGCAGTTCTTC.